This TCR beta chain was observed in a study of blood T cell repertoires in COVID-19. The overall study: Italy, Spain and the United States were the sources of the convalescent and acute COVID-19 samples. T cells, B-cell-depleted T cells, or PBMCs provided the cDNA or gDNA that served as material.

This CDR3 spans 13 amino acids. The V gene lost 0 bases and the J gene lost 16 bases, with 13 bases spanning the gap. Germline lookup yields CDR1 SGHDN and CDR2 FVKESK. Original methodology: Researchers report that nucleated cell counts were estimated from reference gene primer amplification. Data came from immunoSEQ multiplex PCR; TCRdb stores just in-frame clones and leaves some out. V and J calls and clone size are given by that table; D and trimming were obtained from the DNA. The sample has around 57,000 clones; more than 80% are singletons. This clone was found once. Specimen: peripheral blood. The sequence was collected from a human donor with active COVID-19. The donor label of this sample is uncertain. The rearrangement links TRBV14 to TRBJ1-6; the D gene is possibly TRBD1 (6 bases). DNA of the CDR3: TGTGCCAGCAGCCAAGATGCCGACAGGCCACTCCACTTT. Residues: CASSQDADRPLHF.